This T cell receptor (beta chain) derives from a study of T cell responses to AZD1222 COVID-19 vaccine. Produced via immunoSEQ multiplex PCR; TCRdb's table is partial and in-frame only. The sample has roughly 100,000 clones, more than 75% seen once; the top ten hold about 2.5%. The CDR3 sequence is 13 residues long. In germline, CDR1 is SGHDT, CDR2 YYEEEE. The ends lost 4 bases at V and 7 bases at J; junction bases unmatched: 5. The origin of this receptor is an adult in good health. This chain joins TRBV5-6 and TRBJ1-2; 9 bases line up with TRBD1. The sample in question was peripheral blood, obtained on day 0 of AZD1222 vaccination. CDR3 DNA sequence: TGTGCCAGCAGCAAACAGGGGGCGCTTGGCTACACCTTC. As protein: CASSKQGALGYTF. The full variable domain, its missing parts supplied by reference TRBV5-6 and TRBJ1-2, is DAGVTQSPTHLIKTRGQQVTLRCSPKSGHDTVSWYQQALGQGPQFIFQYYEEEERQRGNFPDRFSGHQFPNYSSELNVNALLLGDSALYLCASSKQGALGYTFGSGTRLTVV.